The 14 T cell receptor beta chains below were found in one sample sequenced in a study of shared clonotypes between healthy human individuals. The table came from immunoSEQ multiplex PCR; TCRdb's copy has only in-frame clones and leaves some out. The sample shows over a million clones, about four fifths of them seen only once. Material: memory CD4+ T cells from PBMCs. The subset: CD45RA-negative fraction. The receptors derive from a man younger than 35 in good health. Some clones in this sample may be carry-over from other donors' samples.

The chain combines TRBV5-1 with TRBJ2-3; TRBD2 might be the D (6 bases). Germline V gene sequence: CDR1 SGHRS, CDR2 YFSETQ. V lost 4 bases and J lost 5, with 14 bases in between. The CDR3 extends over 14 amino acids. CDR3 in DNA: TGCGCCAGCAGCGGGGGGACGGTCGGAGATACGCAGTATTTT. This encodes CASSGGTVGDTQYF.

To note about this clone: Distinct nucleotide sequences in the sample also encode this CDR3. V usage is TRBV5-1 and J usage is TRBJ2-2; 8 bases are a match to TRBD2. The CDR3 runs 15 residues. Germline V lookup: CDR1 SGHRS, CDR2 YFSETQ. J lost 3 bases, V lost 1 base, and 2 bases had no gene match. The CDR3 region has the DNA TGCGCCAGCAGCTTGACTAGCGGATACACCGGGGAGCTGTTTTTT. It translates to CASSLTSGYTGELFF. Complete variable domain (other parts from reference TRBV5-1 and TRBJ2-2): KAGVTQTPRYLIKTRGQQVTLSCSPISGHRSVSWYQQTPGQGLQFLFEYFSETQRNKGNFPGRFSGRQFSNSRSEMNVSTLELGDSALYLCASSLTSGYTGELFFGEGSRLTVL.

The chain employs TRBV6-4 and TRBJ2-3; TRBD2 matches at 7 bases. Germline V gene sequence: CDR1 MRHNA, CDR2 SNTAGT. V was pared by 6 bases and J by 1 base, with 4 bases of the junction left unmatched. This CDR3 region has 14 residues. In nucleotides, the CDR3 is TGTGCCAGCAGACGACGGGGGGGCACAGATACGCAGTATTTT. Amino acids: CASRRRGGTDTQYF.

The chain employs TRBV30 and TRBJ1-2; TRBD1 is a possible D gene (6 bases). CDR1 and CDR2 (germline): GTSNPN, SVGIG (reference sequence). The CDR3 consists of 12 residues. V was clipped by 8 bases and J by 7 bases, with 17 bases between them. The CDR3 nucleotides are TGTGCCCTGACAGGAGATAAAGGTGGCTACACCTTC. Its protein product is CALTGDKGGYTF.

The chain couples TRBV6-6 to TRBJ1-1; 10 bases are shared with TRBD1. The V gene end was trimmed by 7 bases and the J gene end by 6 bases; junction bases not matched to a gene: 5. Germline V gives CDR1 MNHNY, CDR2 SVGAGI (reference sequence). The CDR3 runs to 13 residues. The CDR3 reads CASTGQGTSEAFF. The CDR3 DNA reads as TGTGCCAGCACGGGACAGGGGACATCTGAAGCTTTCTTT.

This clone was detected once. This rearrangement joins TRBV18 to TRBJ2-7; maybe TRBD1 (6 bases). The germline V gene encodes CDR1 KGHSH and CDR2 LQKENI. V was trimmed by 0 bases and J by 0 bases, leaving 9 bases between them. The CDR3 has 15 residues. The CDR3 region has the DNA TGTGCCAGCTCACCACCACAGGGAAGCTCCTACGAGCAGTACTTC. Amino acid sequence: CASSPPQGSSYEQYF.

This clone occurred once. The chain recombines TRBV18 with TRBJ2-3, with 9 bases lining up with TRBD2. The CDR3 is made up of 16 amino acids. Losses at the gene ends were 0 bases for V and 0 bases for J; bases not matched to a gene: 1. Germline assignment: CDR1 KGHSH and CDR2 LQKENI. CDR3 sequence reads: CASSPPSGRSTDTQYF. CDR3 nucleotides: TGTGCCAGCTCACCACCAAGCGGGAGGAGCACAGATACGCAGTATTTT.

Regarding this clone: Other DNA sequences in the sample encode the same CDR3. CDR3 bases: TGTGCCAGCAGCCAATCGTCCCCCACCGGGGAGCTGTTTTTT. Translating it yields CASSQSSPTGELFF. This chain joins TRBV16 and TRBJ2-2; D gene ambiguous. V lost 0 bases and J 4 bases, leaving 6 bases between the germline ends. Germline V CDR1 and CDR2: KGHSY, FQNENV. This CDR3 region has 14 residues.

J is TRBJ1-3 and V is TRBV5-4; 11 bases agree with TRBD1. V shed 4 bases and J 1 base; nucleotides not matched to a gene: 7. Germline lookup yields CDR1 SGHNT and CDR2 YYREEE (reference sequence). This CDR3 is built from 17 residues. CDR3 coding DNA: TGTGCCAGCAGCCCGGACAGGGGGCTCCCTTCTGGAAACACCATATATTTT. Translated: CASSPDRGLPSGNTIYF.

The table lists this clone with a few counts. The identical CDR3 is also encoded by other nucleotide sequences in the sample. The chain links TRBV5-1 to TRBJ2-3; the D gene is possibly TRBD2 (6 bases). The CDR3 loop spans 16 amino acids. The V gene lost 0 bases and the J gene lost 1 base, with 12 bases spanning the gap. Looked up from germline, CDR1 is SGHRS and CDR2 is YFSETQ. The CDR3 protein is CASSLDSGAGTDTQYF. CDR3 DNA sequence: TGCGCCAGCAGCTTGGATTCGGGAGCGGGCACAGATACGCAGTATTTT.

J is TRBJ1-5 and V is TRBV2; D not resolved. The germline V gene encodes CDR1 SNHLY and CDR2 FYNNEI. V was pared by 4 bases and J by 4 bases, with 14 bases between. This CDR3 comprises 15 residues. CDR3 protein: CASSASGRTNQPQHF. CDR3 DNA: TGTGCCAGCAGTGCATCCGGACGGACGAATCAGCCCCAGCATTTT.

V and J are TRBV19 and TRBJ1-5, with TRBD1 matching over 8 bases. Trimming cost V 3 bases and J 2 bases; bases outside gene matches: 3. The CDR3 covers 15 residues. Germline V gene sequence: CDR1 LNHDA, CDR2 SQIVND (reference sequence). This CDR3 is CASSMTGAGNQPQHF. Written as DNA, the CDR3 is TGTGCCAGTAGTATGACAGGGGCGGGCAATCAGCCCCAGCATTTT.

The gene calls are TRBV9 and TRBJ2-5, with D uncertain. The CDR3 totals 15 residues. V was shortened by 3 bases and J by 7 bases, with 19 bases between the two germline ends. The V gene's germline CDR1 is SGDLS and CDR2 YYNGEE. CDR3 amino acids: CASSALGGTSGTQYF. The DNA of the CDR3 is TGTGCCAGCAGCGCCCTCGGCGGTACCTCTGGGACCCAGTACTTC.

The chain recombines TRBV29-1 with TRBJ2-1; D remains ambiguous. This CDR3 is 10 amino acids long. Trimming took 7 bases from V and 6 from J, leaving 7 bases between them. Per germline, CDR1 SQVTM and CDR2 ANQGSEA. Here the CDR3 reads CSAGINEQFF. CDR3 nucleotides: TGCAGCGCTGGGATCAATGAGCAGTTCTTC.